Listed below are T cell receptor beta chains from one sample, sequenced in a study of blood T cell repertoires in COVID-19. Some clones are missing from TCRdb's copy, which holds only in-frame ones; the method was immunoSEQ multiplex PCR. The table includes 300,000 to 350,000 clones, approximately 85% detected once. The sample comprised PBMCs or T cells enriched from blood (not recorded which). The source is a man between 25 and 39 years old who had recovered from COVID-19. The CDR3 runs from the conserved cysteine through the conserved F or W. Each record gives: CDR3 protein, V gene, clone size, J gene. Only part of the rows carry a size: once, few, many, or a class if the clone is expanded.

CDR3: CASSPPGTGIGYTF
V: TRBV18
size: .
J: TRBJ1-2

CDR3: CASSPRGGVLNTEAFF
V: TRBV18
size: .
J: TRBJ1-1

CDR3: CASGLSLSGTGGGYTF
V: TRBV12-5
size: .
J: TRBJ1-2

CDR3: CASCLAGCYNEQFF
V: TRBV19
size: .
J: TRBJ2-1

CDR3: CAISESGRGVTNYGYTF
V: TRBV10-3
size: few
J: TRBJ1-2

CDR3: CASSSGRSYEQYF
V: TRBV5-6
size: .
J: TRBJ2-7

CDR3: CASSLTPNTEAFF
V: TRBV6-2/TRBV6-3
size: .
J: TRBJ1-1

CDR3: CATSRGPGGRMDSPLHF
V: TRBV15
size: .
J: TRBJ1-6

CDR3: CASSVGQAYEQYF
V: TRBV7-8
size: .
J: TRBJ2-7

CDR3: CASSEDSFYGYTF
V: TRBV7-9
size: .
J: TRBJ1-2

CDR3: CAIDRGTDTQYF
V: TRBV10-3
size: .
J: TRBJ2-3

CDR3: CASIGLAGVQETQYF
V: TRBV2
size: few
J: TRBJ2-5

CDR3: CSVGVARGGYGYTF
V: TRBV29-1
size: .
J: TRBJ1-2

CDR3: CASSHARRNEKLFF
V: TRBV3-1/TRBV3-2
size: many
J: TRBJ1-4

CDR3: CASSFFGTGHTEAFF
V: TRBV5-1
size: once
J: TRBJ1-1

CDR3: CASSPGGPGVGGELFF
V: TRBV5-6
size: few
J: TRBJ2-2

CDR3: CATSAGGYTEAFF
V: TRBV24-1
size: .
J: TRBJ1-1

CDR3: CASSLELLGEQYF
V: TRBV11-2
size: .
J: TRBJ2-7

CDR3: CASSTGFEAFF
V: TRBV3-1/TRBV3-2
size: few
J: TRBJ1-1

CDR3: CASSLLRNTEAFF
V: TRBV27
size: .
J: TRBJ1-1

CDR3: CATSQAGGPGNEQFF
V: TRBV15
size: .
J: TRBJ2-1

CDR3: CASSLALPRTGDRGYTF
V: TRBV5-6
size: .
J: TRBJ1-2

CDR3: CASSLEEGNSYEQYF
V: TRBV13
size: .
J: TRBJ2-7

CDR3: CASYPGTGVPGGNTIYF
V: TRBV19
size: .
J: TRBJ1-3

CDR3: CASSEDSFSYNEQFF
V: TRBV7-2
size: .
J: TRBJ2-1

CDR3: CSDLSWQVRTSNYGYTF
V: TRBV29-1
size: .
J: TRBJ1-2

CDR3: CAWRGGQTLTSYEQYF
V: TRBV30
size: .
J: TRBJ2-7

CDR3: CASSSQGSGFPGELFF
V: TRBV5-1
size: once
J: TRBJ2-2

CDR3: CASSGANTEAFF
V: TRBV2
size: few
J: TRBJ1-1

CDR3: CAWSAGIGGFTDTQYF
V: TRBV30
size: .
J: TRBJ2-3

CDR3: CASSLTSGGPTDTQYF
V: TRBV4-3
size: few
J: TRBJ2-3

CDR3: CASSRRNGYTF
V: TRBV28
size: .
J: TRBJ1-2

CDR3: CASSYSGGDYEQYF
V: TRBV6-5
size: .
J: TRBJ2-7

CDR3: CASSASGGNTIYF
V: TRBV9
size: few
J: TRBJ1-3

CDR3: CASSWDSDSYEQYF
V: TRBV6-6
size: .
J: TRBJ2-7

CDR3: CASSLSYRGNSPLHF
V: TRBV5-5
size: .
J: TRBJ1-6

CDR3: CAWRHAGGLWDTEAFF
V: TRBV30
size: .
J: TRBJ1-1

CDR3: CASSLSRTGSTEAFF
V: TRBV27
size: once
J: TRBJ1-1

CDR3: CASSLGEGWTEAFF
V: TRBV11-2
size: .
J: TRBJ1-1

CDR3: CASSLTGPQHEQFF
V: TRBV5-4
size: .
J: TRBJ2-1

CDR3: CASSSGTEINYGYTF
V: TRBV5-4
size: .
J: TRBJ1-2

CDR3: CASSLGGQGPANYGYTF
V: TRBV5-1
size: .
J: TRBJ1-2

CDR3: CASSVGQGGIYEQYF
V: TRBV9
size: .
J: TRBJ2-7

CDR3: CASSSGQGQNSPLHF
V: TRBV5-1
size: .
J: TRBJ1-6

CDR3: CASSYSNPGTGIRETQYF
V: TRBV6-2/TRBV6-3
size: .
J: TRBJ2-5

CDR3: CATSGSSHSNQPQHF
V: TRBV24-1
size: .
J: TRBJ1-5

CDR3: CASSLFQQPQHF
V: TRBV28
size: .
J: TRBJ1-5

CDR3: CASGLGGGYGYTF
V: TRBV12-3/TRBV12-4
size: .
J: TRBJ1-2

CDR3: CASRLDIYGYTF
V: TRBV6-5
size: .
J: TRBJ1-2

CDR3: CASSSFRVSGANVLTF
V: TRBV3-1/TRBV3-2
size: .
J: TRBJ2-6

CDR3: CASSHQTVNYGYTF
V: TRBV5-6
size: .
J: TRBJ1-2

CDR3: CASSSLAGQETQYF
V: TRBV5-1
size: .
J: TRBJ2-5

CDR3: CASSADSYMNTEAFF
V: TRBV3-1/TRBV3-2
size: few
J: TRBJ1-1